This T cell receptor beta chain originates from a study of CD8 T cells in Susac syndrome. TCR beta sequencing was performed on blood CD8+ and CD4+ T cells. The multiple sclerosis controls were treatment-naive patients affected by stable or active relapsing-remitting disease. RNA totalling about 0.45 to 1 ug underwent reverse transcription with random hexamers. Across 54 Vbeta and 13 Jbeta, TCR beta CDR3 was amplified with immunoSEQ multiplex PCR. TCRdb independently ran MiXCR on the immunoSEQ multiplex PCR reads; one entry per CDR3 protein. Among a few hundred thousand distinct CDR3 sequences listed, almost 85% were seen once. General observations from the study: That the number of individuals in its TCR sequencing and HLA analysis was relatively small was acknowledged by the study.

Germline CDR1 is SGHAT and CDR2 is FQNNGV. The J segment lost 6 bases and the V segment lost 5 bases, leaving 9 bases of the junction unmatched. The CDR3 covers 14 residues. Points on this clonotype: The antigen is undetermined.

This clonotype was obtained from a human donor with multiple sclerosis. Sequenced: CD8+ T cells from PBMCs. V gene TRBV11-2 combines with J gene TRBJ1-1, with 7 bases fitting TRBD1. In DNA, the CDR3 is TGTGCCAGCAGCCAGACCCGGGACAGCCCTGAAGCTTTCTTT. Amino acid sequence: CASSQTRDSPEAFF.